This T cell receptor (beta chain) was observed in a study of blood T cell repertoires in COVID-19. Whole-study context: Both acute and convalescent COVID-19 samples were obtained from the United States, Italy and Spain. PBMCs, B-cell-depleted T cells, or T cells were the source of the cDNA or gDNA that made up the material.

Trimming took 4 bases from V and 2 from J, leaving 12 bases between them. Per the germline V gene, CDR1 is SEHNR and CDR2 is FQNEAQ (reference sequence). The CDR3 spans 14 residues. Using immunoSEQ multiplex PCR, the repertoire was profiled, and TCRdb retains in-frame clones only, with some absent. Altogether under 70,000 clones are present, 90% being singletons, with the ten largest covering around 14%. This clone appeared once. The origin of this receptor is a human donor with active COVID-19. The donor label of this sample is uncertain. Sequences were obtained from peripheral blood. V gene TRBV7-9 combines with J gene TRBJ2-7; TRBD1 is a possible D gene (5 bases). The CDR3 loop is CASSSQGWAYEQYF. CDR3 in DNA: TGTGCCAGCAGCTCCCAGGGTTGGGCCTACGAGCAGTACTTC. Drawing the rest from reference TRBV7-9 and TRBJ2-7, the complete variable domain is DTGVSQNPRHKITKRGQNVTFRCDPISEHNRLYWYRQTLGQGPEFLTYFQNEAQLEKSRLLSDRFSAERPKGSFSTLEIQRTEQGDSAMYLCASSSQGWAYEQYFGPGTRLTVT.